Listed below are T cell receptor beta chains from one sample, sequenced in a study of regulatory T cells in long-lasting Graves disease. From the multiplex PCR reads, TCRdb called clonotypes with MiXCR, one entry per CDR3 protein. Counted here are 650,000 to 700,000 distinct CDR3 sequences, approximately 29% occurring once; the ten biggest clones make up around 42%. Sequences were derived from peripheral blood mononuclear cells (PBMCs), sampled when the disease was refractory, from a patient treated with antithyroid drugs. The receptor source for this set is a female donor with Graves disease. The conserved cysteine and the conserved F or W are not part of the CDR3 here. The order of the fields is V gene, CDR3 length, J gene, clone size, CDR3 protein. Not every row has a clone size; where given, it reads once, few, many or a size class.

V gene: TRBV2
CDR3 length: 8
J gene: TRBJ2-7
clone size: many
CDR3 protein: ASKAYEQY

V gene: TRBV11-2
CDR3 length: 10
J gene: TRBJ2-7
clone size: -
CDR3 protein: ASSLVSHGQY

V gene: TRBV5-5
CDR3 length: 12
J gene: TRBJ2-7
clone size: -
CDR3 protein: ASSSWRPATEQY

V gene: TRBV25-1
CDR3 length: 16
J gene: TRBJ1-4
clone size: -
CDR3 protein: ASSEYIRAVATNEKLF

V gene: TRBV5-5
CDR3 length: 13
J gene: TRBJ2-5
clone size: -
CDR3 protein: ASSLGSGRRETQY

V gene: TRBV30
CDR3 length: 13
J gene: TRBJ1-5
clone size: -
CDR3 protein: AWTEGQGRNQPQH

V gene: TRBV20-1
CDR3 length: 12
J gene: TRBJ1-5
clone size: few
CDR3 protein: SASTGWGNQPQH

V gene: TRBV30
CDR3 length: 10
J gene: TRBJ1-1
clone size: few
CDR3 protein: AWNGVGTEAF

V gene: TRBV6-1
CDR3 length: 11
J gene: TRBJ1-5
clone size: -
CDR3 protein: ASSERTSLPQH

V gene: TRBV12-3/TRBV12-4
CDR3 length: 14
J gene: TRBJ2-5
clone size: -
CDR3 protein: ASSFTGAGNRETQY

V gene: TRBV20-1
CDR3 length: 14
J gene: TRBJ2-1
clone size: -
CDR3 protein: SARNLGTGDYNEQF

V gene: TRBV12-3/TRBV12-4
CDR3 length: 16
J gene: TRBJ1-5
clone size: many
CDR3 protein: ASSLDRRVGNSNQPQH

V gene: TRBV7-9
CDR3 length: 13
J gene: TRBJ1-1
clone size: -
CDR3 protein: ASSRGDGLNTEAF

V gene: TRBV6-2/TRBV6-3
CDR3 length: 11
J gene: TRBJ1-1
clone size: many
CDR3 protein: ASSYSGGTEAF

V gene: TRBV11-2
CDR3 length: 12
J gene: TRBJ2-1
clone size: few
CDR3 protein: ASSFPDVYNEQF

V gene: TRBV20-1
CDR3 length: 11
J gene: TRBJ2-5
clone size: many
CDR3 protein: SAGQGMEETQY

V gene: TRBV28
CDR3 length: 16
J gene: TRBJ2-4
clone size: few
CDR3 protein: ARGSAGTSGIGLDIQY

V gene: TRBV20-1
CDR3 length: 18
J gene: TRBJ2-7
clone size: few
CDR3 protein: SARATPPDIWGLAGGQQY

V gene: TRBV3-1
CDR3 length: 12
J gene: TRBJ1-1
clone size: -
CDR3 protein: ASSQDNFNTEAF

V gene: TRBV6-1
CDR3 length: 15
J gene: TRBJ1-5
clone size: few
CDR3 protein: ASSVRSARGGGQPQH

V gene: TRBV28
CDR3 length: 15
J gene: TRBJ1-5
clone size: -
CDR3 protein: ASSITGTIGGNQPQH

V gene: TRBV15
CDR3 length: 14
J gene: TRBJ2-7
clone size: -
CDR3 protein: ATSKAAGLVSYEQY

V gene: TRBV29-1
CDR3 length: 11
J gene: TRBJ1-1
clone size: -
CDR3 protein: SGGDRGVTEAF

V gene: TRBV6-1
CDR3 length: 12
J gene: TRBJ1-5
clone size: many
CDR3 protein: ASSGLGSNQPQH

V gene: TRBV6-1
CDR3 length: 11
J gene: TRBJ1-1
clone size: -
CDR3 protein: ASRLAGNTAAF

V gene: TRBV20-1
CDR3 length: 14
J gene: TRBJ1-2
clone size: few
CDR3 protein: SASRVGTGSNYGYT

V gene: TRBV10-3
CDR3 length: 12
J gene: TRBJ2-7
clone size: -
CDR3 protein: AIRGTSGYYEQY

V gene: TRBV2
CDR3 length: 14
J gene: TRBJ1-5
clone size: few
CDR3 protein: ASNIGWAGRNQPQH

V gene: TRBV11-2
CDR3 length: 14
J gene: TRBJ1-3
clone size: few
CDR3 protein: ASSPRDRVSGNTIY

V gene: TRBV20-1
CDR3 length: 11
J gene: TRBJ1-1
clone size: -
CDR3 protein: SARRPGLTEAF

V gene: TRBV6-1
CDR3 length: 17
J gene: TRBJ2-6
clone size: -
CDR3 protein: ASSEDPRMGSSGANVLT

V gene: TRBV6-1
CDR3 length: 11
J gene: TRBJ2-7
clone size: few
CDR3 protein: ASTVGRDYEQY

V gene: TRBV27
CDR3 length: 13
J gene: TRBJ2-5
clone size: once
CDR3 protein: ASSSAREPWETQY

V gene: TRBV7-9
CDR3 length: 11
J gene: TRBJ2-5
clone size: -
CDR3 protein: APGGVGQETQY

V gene: TRBV6-2/TRBV6-3
CDR3 length: 11
J gene: TRBJ2-5
clone size: -
CDR3 protein: ASSGQPRETQY

V gene: TRBV7-9
CDR3 length: 13
J gene: TRBJ2-2
clone size: once
CDR3 protein: ASSFHFPNTGELF

V gene: TRBV3-1
CDR3 length: 11
J gene: TRBJ2-7
clone size: -
CDR3 protein: ASKIGGAYEQY

V gene: TRBV20-1
CDR3 length: 10
J gene: TRBJ1-2
clone size: -
CDR3 protein: SAGDRKGGYT

V gene: TRBV5-1
CDR3 length: 13
J gene: TRBJ2-1
clone size: once
CDR3 protein: ASSLALATYNEQF

V gene: TRBV6-1
CDR3 length: 10
J gene: TRBJ1-2
clone size: -
CDR3 protein: ASGTGLYGYT

V gene: TRBV11-2
CDR3 length: 15
J gene: TRBJ2-5
clone size: few
CDR3 protein: ASSKDRGLLYQETQY

V gene: TRBV27
CDR3 length: 13
J gene: TRBJ2-2
clone size: few
CDR3 protein: ASRGMAGIAGELF

V gene: TRBV28
CDR3 length: 11
J gene: TRBJ1-2
clone size: many
CDR3 protein: ASRQGGELGYT

V gene: TRBV3-1
CDR3 length: 12
J gene: TRBJ1-4
clone size: -
CDR3 protein: ASSQQGRGEKLF

V gene: TRBV12-3/TRBV12-4
CDR3 length: 14
J gene: TRBJ1-3
clone size: few
CDR3 protein: ASSLRDRVFGNTIY

V gene: TRBV14
CDR3 length: 15
J gene: TRBJ1-2
clone size: -
CDR3 protein: ASSQTIGIGRRGGYT

V gene: TRBV11-3
CDR3 length: 11
J gene: TRBJ2-7
clone size: -
CDR3 protein: ASSQDRSYEQY

V gene: TRBV2
CDR3 length: 10
J gene: TRBJ1-6
clone size: many
CDR3 protein: ASSPIDSPLH

V gene: TRBV2
CDR3 length: 14
J gene: TRBJ2-7
clone size: -
CDR3 protein: ASSQDIPTGGSEQY

V gene: TRBV19
CDR3 length: 14
J gene: TRBJ1-4
clone size: -
CDR3 protein: ASSIRTGATNEKLF

V gene: TRBV20-1
CDR3 length: 12
J gene: TRBJ2-7
clone size: -
CDR3 protein: SAEKREGAYEQY

V gene: TRBV5-1
CDR3 length: 11
J gene: TRBJ1-1
clone size: -
CDR3 protein: ASSSGVRTEAF

V gene: TRBV30
CDR3 length: 12
J gene: TRBJ2-4
clone size: few
CDR3 protein: AGSGRSAKNIQY

V gene: TRBV12-5
CDR3 length: 14
J gene: TRBJ1-5
clone size: many
CDR3 protein: ASGLPPTGSNQPQH